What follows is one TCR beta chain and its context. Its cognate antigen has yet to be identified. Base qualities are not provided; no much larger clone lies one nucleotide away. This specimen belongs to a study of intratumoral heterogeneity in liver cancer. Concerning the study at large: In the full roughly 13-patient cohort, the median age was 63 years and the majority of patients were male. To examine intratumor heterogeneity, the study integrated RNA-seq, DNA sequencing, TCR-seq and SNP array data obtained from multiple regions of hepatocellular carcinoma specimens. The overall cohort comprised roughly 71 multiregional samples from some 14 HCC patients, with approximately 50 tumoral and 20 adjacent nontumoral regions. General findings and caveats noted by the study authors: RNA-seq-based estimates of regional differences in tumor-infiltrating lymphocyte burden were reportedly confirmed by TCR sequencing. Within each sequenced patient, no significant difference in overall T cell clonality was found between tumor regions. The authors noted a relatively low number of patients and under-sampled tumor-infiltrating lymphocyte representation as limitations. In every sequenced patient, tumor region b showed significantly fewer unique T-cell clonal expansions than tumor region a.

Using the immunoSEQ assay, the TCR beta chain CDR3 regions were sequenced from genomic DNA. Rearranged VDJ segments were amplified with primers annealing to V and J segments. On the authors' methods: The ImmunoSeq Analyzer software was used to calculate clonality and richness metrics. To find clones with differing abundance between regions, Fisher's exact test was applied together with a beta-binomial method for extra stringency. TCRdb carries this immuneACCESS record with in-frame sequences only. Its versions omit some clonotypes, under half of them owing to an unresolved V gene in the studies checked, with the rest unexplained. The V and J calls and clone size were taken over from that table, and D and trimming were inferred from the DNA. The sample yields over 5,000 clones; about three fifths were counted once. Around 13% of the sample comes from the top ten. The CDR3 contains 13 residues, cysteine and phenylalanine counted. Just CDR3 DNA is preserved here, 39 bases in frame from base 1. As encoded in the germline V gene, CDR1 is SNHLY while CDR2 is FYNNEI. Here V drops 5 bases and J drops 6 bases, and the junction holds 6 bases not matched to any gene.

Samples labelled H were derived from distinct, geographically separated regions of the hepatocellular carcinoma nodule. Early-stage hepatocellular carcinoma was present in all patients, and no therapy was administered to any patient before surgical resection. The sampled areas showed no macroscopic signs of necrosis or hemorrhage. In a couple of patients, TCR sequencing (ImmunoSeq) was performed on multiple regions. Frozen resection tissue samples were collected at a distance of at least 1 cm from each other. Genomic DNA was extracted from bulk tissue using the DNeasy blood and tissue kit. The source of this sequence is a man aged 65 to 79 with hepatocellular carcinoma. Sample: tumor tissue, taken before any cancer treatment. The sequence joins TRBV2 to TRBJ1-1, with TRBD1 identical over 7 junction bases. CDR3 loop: CASSFQGVAEAFF. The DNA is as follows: TGTGCCAGCAGTTTCCAGGGGGTGGCTGAAGCTTTCTTT.